This T cell receptor beta chain was identified in a study of TIL therapy for anti-PD-1-resistant metastatic lung cancer. Trimming at V came to 4 bases and at J to 2 bases, leaving 8 bases not matched to a gene. CDR1 is SGDLS, CDR2 YYNGEE, per germline. CDR3 length: 18 amino acids. This was the immunoSEQ v3 assay. Method: immunoSEQ multiplex PCR; TCRdb's copy keeps in-frame clones and lacks some. Of 20,000 to 30,000 clones in the sample, around 77% were seen once. Time point: pre-treatment sample, taken before nivolumab and TIL therapy. Pleural nodules or supraclavicular lymph nodes made up most of the excised metastases sampled.

This specimen was tumor tissue, taken at baseline. The V and J genes are TRBV9 and TRBJ1-6; 11 bases fit TRBD1. The clonotype comes from a person aged 25-85 years with non-small cell lung cancer. The CDR3 region has the DNA TGTGCCAGCAGCTCCCCCCCGGGACAGGGGGCCTATAATTCACCCCTCCACTTT. It is translated as CASSSPPGQGAYNSPLHF.